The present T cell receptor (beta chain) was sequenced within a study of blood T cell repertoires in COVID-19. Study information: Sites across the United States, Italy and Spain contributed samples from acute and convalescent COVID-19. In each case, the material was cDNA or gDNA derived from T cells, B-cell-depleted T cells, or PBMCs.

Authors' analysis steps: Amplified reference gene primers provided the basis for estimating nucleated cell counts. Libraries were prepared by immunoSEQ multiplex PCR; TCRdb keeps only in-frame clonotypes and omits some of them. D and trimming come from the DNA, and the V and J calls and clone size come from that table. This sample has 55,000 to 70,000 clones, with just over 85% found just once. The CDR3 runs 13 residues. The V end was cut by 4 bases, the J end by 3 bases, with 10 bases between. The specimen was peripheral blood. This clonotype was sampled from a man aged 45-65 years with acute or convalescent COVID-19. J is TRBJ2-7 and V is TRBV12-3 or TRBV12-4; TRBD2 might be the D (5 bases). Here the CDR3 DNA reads TGTGCCAGCAGTTCTCTCGGGAACTACGAGCAGTACTTC. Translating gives CASSSLGNYEQYF.